A selection of T cell receptor beta chains follows, all from one sample in a study of Ad26.COV2.S vaccination and SARS-CoV-2 variants. TCRdb keeps only in-frame clones here, not all; method: immunoSEQ multiplex PCR. This table has 410,000 or so clones, 90% appearing once. The source material was peripheral blood, sampled in a trial of Ad26.COV2.S vaccine versus placebo. The receptors derive from a person aged 18 to 65 who received the Ad26.COV2.S COVID-19 vaccine or a placebo. The conserved cysteine and the conserved F or W are not part of the CDR3 here. Part of the rows lack a size; the others show once, few, many or a class for expanded clones.

v_gene | abundance | CDR3aa
TRBV9 | NA | ASSVTKLAGLMNEQF
TRBV29-1 | NA | SVAGDSNLNQPQH
TRBV5-1 | NA | ASSPQSGSKQPQH
TRBV24-1 | NA | ATSRGQGDTQY
TRBV27 | NA | ASSFYRESGYT
TRBV7-6 | NA | ASSLGSYNEQF
TRBV5-4 | NA | ASSLVLGRKEQF
TRBV30 | NA | AWSVGDSAYEQY
TRBV5-1 | NA | ASSISGTSNNEQF
TRBV10-3 | once | AISIRQSSEHGYT
TRBV6-6 | NA | ASSYYRGNTEAF
TRBV29-1 | NA | SVSISYEQY
TRBV27 | NA | ASSFGRSSSYEQY
TRBV19 | NA | ASMIARNTEAF
TRBV4-3 | NA | ASSPHKGSYTEAF
TRBV5-4 | few | ASSLGPNSNQPQH
TRBV6-2/TRBV6-3 | NA | ASSLGPTGNQPQH
TRBV28 | NA | ASSFKFLAGVGNEQF
TRBV28 | once | ASSSRVGNSPLH
TRBV7-6 | NA | ASSLTSGRNYEQY
TRBV30 | once | AWNKDRGETQY
TRBV10-3 | NA | AISVSGDSNTYEQY
TRBV7-9 | few | ASSLALGDTEAF
TRBV5-4 | NA | ASSFDRNTGELF
TRBV18 | NA | ASSPNGVGSEQY
TRBV25-1 | NA | ASRISRGQGVYEQY
TRBV27 | NA | ASSLYRGQSEQY
TRBV12-3/TRBV12-4 | NA | ASSLANYGYT
TRBV9 | NA | ASSLNPGYTEAF
TRBV29-1 | NA | SVGHYDEQY
TRBV27 | once | ASSPTSGNSYEQY
TRBV2 | NA | ASSVYNEQF
TRBV6-5 | NA | ASSSAGNGYT
TRBV6-5 | NA | ASSLQLNTGELF
TRBV9 | NA | ASSVAPAGLGNEQF
TRBV30 | NA | AWRYNRGTEAF
TRBV29-1 | NA | SVEEAAAGAGYEQY
TRBV5-1 | once | ASSLSSGRVNTEAF
TRBV30 | NA | AWSSGGENTIY
TRBV5-4 | NA | ASSSRGFYEQY
TRBV3-1/TRBV3-2 | NA | ASSRDSYMNTEAF
TRBV7-9 | NA | ASSLAGAPYEQY